The 27 T cell receptor beta chains reported below all come from one sample, sequenced in a study of human T cells and chemical hapten exposure. TCRdb fed the RACE reads into MiXCR, producing one record per CDR3 protein. The repertoire has around 190,000 distinct CDR3 sequences, about a fifth of them found once; the top ten carry roughly 6.7%. Time point meaning: patch test 1, 2 weeks after DPC sensitization. The treatment is: therapeutic diphenylcyclopropenone sensitization with weekly scalp DPC. Sequencing used whole blood, obtained in connection with sensitization to the hapten diphenylcyclopropenone (DPC). The receptor source for this set is a woman between 45 and 65 years old with alopecia areata. Some clones in this sample may be carry-over from other donors' samples.

The CDR3 loop reads CASQGGVSHTGELFF. The CDR3 nucleotides are TGTGCCAGCCAAGGGGGCGTTTCGCACACCGGGGAGCTGTTTTTT. The gene calls are TRBV2 and TRBJ2-2, with 7 bases identical to TRBD1. Unmatched junction bases numbered 9, after V lost 8 bases and J lost 3 bases. Germline assignment: CDR1 SNHLY and CDR2 FYNNEI. The CDR3 is 15 residues long.

The genes are TRBV7-3 and TRBJ2-2, with a weak D call TRBD2 (6 bases). Trimming removed 4 bases from V and 0 bases from J, with 12 bases in between. The CDR3 runs to 16 residues. The germline CDR1 and CDR2 sequences are SGHTA and FQGTGA. The CDR3 sequence: CASSSRGAANTGELFF. The CDR3 region has the DNA TGTGCCAGCAGCTCCCGCGGGGCTGCGAACACCGGGGAGCTGTTTTTT.

This clonotype has a handful of counts. The J gene is TRBJ2-1, the V gene TRBV20-1, with 7 positions matching TRBD2. The V and J ends lost 6 bases and 1 base, in that order; junction bases with no gene match: 12. The germline gives CDR1 DFQATT, CDR2 SNEGSKA (reference sequence). The CDR3 loop spans 16 amino acids. The CDR3: CSAIEGSGSSYNEQFF. The CDR3 DNA reads as TGCAGTGCCATAGAGGGTAGCGGGTCTTCCTACAATGAGCAGTTCTTC.

The chain employs TRBV7-6 and TRBJ1-1; D is perhaps TRBD1 (6 bases). Trimming took 5 bases from V and 7 from J, leaving 20 bases between them. This CDR3 spans 15 amino acids. Germline V lookup: CDR1 SGHVS, CDR2 FNYEAQ. The CDR3 reads CASSPQGGSGFEAFF. As DNA, the CDR3 is TGTGCCAGCAGCCCCCAAGGGGGATCGGGGTTTGAAGCTTTCTTT.

The CDR3 region is CASSLEGARSTEAFF. The CDR3 DNA is TGCGCCAGCAGCTTGGAGGGGGCGAGGTCCACTGAAGCTTTCTTT. The gene calls are TRBV5-1 and TRBJ1-1; 7 bases align to TRBD1. The junction had 6 bases not matched to a gene; V was cut back by 0 bases and J by 4 bases. CDR3 length equals 15 residues. Looked up from germline, CDR1 is SGHRS and CDR2 is YFSETQ.

This clonotype was seen only a few times. The rearrangement links TRBV7-2 to TRBJ2-5, with 8 bases fitting TRBD2. V shed 3 bases, J shed 1 base, and the junction held 4 bases outside the gene matches. The CDR3 runs to 15 residues. CDR1 and CDR2 from the germline V gene are SGHTA and FQGNSA. The CDR3: CASSFASGFQETQYF. The CDR3 DNA sequence: TGTGCCAGCAGCTTCGCTAGCGGGTTCCAAGAGACCCAGTACTTC.

V and J are TRBV10-1 and TRBJ2-1, with D possibly being TRBD2 (6 bases). Deletions cut 0 bases from V and 8 bases from J, with 14 bases between. The germline V gene encodes CDR1 WNHNN and CDR2 SYGVQD (reference sequence). CDR3 length equals 15 residues. The CDR3 loop is CASSESDGSIHEQFF. CDR3 in DNA: TGCGCCAGCAGTGAGTCGGACGGGAGTATCCATGAGCAGTTCTTC.

CDR3 in amino acids: CASSGLANPLHEQYF. The CDR3 bases are TGTGCCAGCTCGGGACTAGCAAACCCCCTCCACGAGCAGTACTTC. This sequence joins TRBV18 and TRBJ2-7; 9 bases are a match to TRBD2. The CDR3 has 15 residues. V lost 6 bases, J lost 5 bases, and 11 bases stayed unmatched. The germline gives CDR1 KGHSH, CDR2 LQKENI.

This clonotype was found once. V is TRBV10-3 and J is TRBJ1-5; the D is unclear. Germline V gene data show CDR1 as ENHRY and CDR2 as SYGVKD. The CDR3 is 13 residues long. The V end lost 5 bases, the J end lost 7 bases, and 12 bases lay between the germline ends. The CDR3 region has the DNA TGTGCCATCAGTCCGGCGGCGGAACAGCCCCAGCATTTT. It specifies CAISPAAEQPQHF.

This clonotype was seen only a few times. This chain connects TRBV5-1 to TRBJ2-3, with 7 positions matching TRBD1. CDR1 and CDR2 (germline): SGHRS, YFSETQ. The CDR3 is made up of 14 amino acids. V shed 5 bases and J 5 bases; nucleotides not matched to a gene: 8. Written as DNA, the CDR3 is TGCGCCAGCAGTAGAGGGGGCGGCAGAGATACGCAGTATTTT. The encoded protein is CASSRGGGRDTQYF.

Here the CDR3 reads CSAEPGQGFYEQYF. The CDR3 nucleotides read TGCAGTGCCGAACCGGGACAGGGGTTCTACGAGCAGTACTTC. The chain has TRBV20-1 and TRBJ2-7; 10 bases are a match to TRBD1. V was clipped by 6 bases and J by 3 bases; unmatched bases: 8. This CDR3 comprises 14 residues. The germline V gene has CDR1 DFQATT and CDR2 SNEGSKA (reference sequence).

Only a few counts were recorded for this clonotype. The rearrangement uses TRBV6-6 and TRBJ1-2; TRBD1 agrees at 7 bases. Germline V gene data show CDR1 as MNHNY and CDR2 as SVGAGI (reference sequence). This CDR3 region has 13 residues. Germline trimming cut 6 bases from V and 6 bases from J; bases unmatched to any gene: 7. CDR3 sequence reads: CASRIDRADGYTF. CDR3 in DNA: TGTGCCAGCAGGATTGACAGGGCCGATGGCTACACCTTC.

There are a few counts of this clonotype. The chain couples TRBV6-1 to TRBJ2-2; D possibly corresponds to TRBD2 (6 bases). CDR3 size: 15 residues. Per the germline V gene, CDR1 is MNHNS and CDR2 is SASEGT. V lost 6 bases to trimming and J lost 2 bases, with 13 bases between them. The CDR3 bases are TGTGCCAGCAGAGCCCGGGACTTTAACACCGGGGAGCTGTTTTTT. This codes for CASRARDFNTGELFF.

This clonotype has only a few counts. This sequence joins TRBV4-2 and TRBJ2-7, with a possible D match to TRBD2 (6 bases). CDR3 size: 17 residues. In germline, CDR1 is LGHNA, CDR2 YNFKEQ. Trimming shortened V by 0 bases and J by 0 bases, and 15 bases separated the two germline ends. As DNA, the CDR3 is TGTGCCAGCAGCCAAGAGCGGGGAAGCGGGTCCTCCTACGAGCAGTACTTC. Its translation is CASSQERGSGSSYEQYF.

The rearrangement joins TRBV11-3 to TRBJ2-2, with TRBD1 as a possible D gene (6 bases). The germline V and J ends were trimmed by 2 bases and 1 base, with 14 bases remaining between them. Per germline, CDR1 SGHNT and CDR2 YENEEA. The CDR3 loop spans 17 amino acids. CDR3: CASSLRQGPLNTGELFF. CDR3 bases: TGTGCCAGCAGCTTACGTCAGGGGCCACTGAACACCGGGGAGCTGTTTTTT.

The V gene is TRBV2, the J gene TRBJ2-5, with a tentative D call TRBD1 (5 bases). Trimming removed 5 bases from V and 4 bases from J, with 11 bases in between. Germline V gene data show CDR1 as SNHLY and CDR2 as FYNNEI. The CDR3 runs 13 residues. DNA of the CDR3: TGTGCCAGCAGTCCAGGGTTCCCAGAGACCCAGTACTTC. This gives the protein CASSPGFPETQYF.

The chain links TRBV20-1 to TRBJ2-5; 7 nucleotides line up with TRBD1. CDR1 is DFQATT, CDR2 SNEGSKA, per germline (reference sequence). This CDR3 comprises 15 residues. With V trimmed by 2 bases and J by 1 base, 7 bases remained unmatched. CDR3 nucleotide sequence: TGCAGTGCTAGAAGTTTAGGGGGCCCCCAAGAGACCCAGTACTTC. It specifies CSARSLGGPQETQYF.

The chain carries TRBV7-2 and TRBJ2-7, with 7 bases identical to TRBD1. Trimming at V came to 3 bases and at J to 2 bases, leaving 7 bases not matched to a gene. The CDR3 runs 15 residues. The germline V gene has CDR1 SGHTA and CDR2 FQGNSA. The CDR3 coding sequence is TGTGCCAGCAGCTTGGTCGGGACAGACCCCTACGAGCAGTACTTC. Protein sequence: CASSLVGTDPYEQYF.

This clonotype has only a few counts. The chain couples TRBV3-1 to TRBJ1-1; D not resolved. V dropped 2 bases and J dropped 4 bases, with 8 bases sitting between them. The CDR3 is 13 amino acids. CDR1 is LGHDT and CDR2 is YNNKEL in the germline V gene (reference sequence). CDR3 bases: TGTGCCAGCAGCCAAATGGGGAGCACTGAAGCTTTCTTT. This gives the protein CASSQMGSTEAFF.

The sample holds many counts of this clonotype. At one of its ends the junction is not consistent with the germline gene, which may arise from a read error. This chain links TRBV7-9 with TRBJ1-1, with D tentatively TRBD1 (6 bases). The CDR3 totals 11 residues. In germline, CDR1 is SEHNR, CDR2 FQNEAQ (reference sequence). CDR3 coding DNA: TGTGCCAGCAGTTTAGGACAGGAAGCTTTCTTT. Amino acid sequence: CASSLGQEAFF.

This clonotype has just a few counts. This sequence joins TRBV5-1 and TRBJ2-6; D is unclear. Trimming pared 0 bases from V and 1 base from J, leaving 11 bases between. The CDR3 covers 17 residues. The germline gives CDR1 SGHRS, CDR2 YFSETQ. The CDR3: CASSLVDTKSGANVLTF. Written as DNA, the CDR3 is TGCGCCAGCAGCTTGGTGGATACCAAATCTGGGGCCAACGTCCTGACTTTC. The whole variable domain, remainder taken from reference TRBV5-1 and TRBJ2-6, is KAGVTQTPRYLIKTRGQQVTLSCSPISGHRSVSWYQQTPGQGLQFLFEYFSETQRNKGNFPGRFSGRQFSNSRSEMNVSTLELGDSALYLCASSLVDTKSGANVLTFGAGSRLTVL.

This clonotype was observed a handful of times. This chain connects TRBV6-5 to TRBJ2-7; a weak D match, TRBD2 (5 bases). V was cut by 5 bases and J by 3 bases, with 14 bases left in between. The CDR3 covers 14 residues. Germline V gene lookup returns CDR1 MNHEY and CDR2 SVGAGI. DNA for the CDR3: TGTGCCAGCAGTACCACTAGTAGATACTACGAGCAGTACTTC. Translating gives CASSTTSRYYEQYF.

The chain uses TRBV7-2 and TRBJ2-1; D call uncertain. The V gene lost 4 bases and the J gene lost 9 bases, with 13 bases spanning the gap. Germline CDR1 and CDR2: SGHTA and FQGNSA. The CDR3 totals 13 residues. The chain's CDR3 is CASSSHGVLEQFF. The CDR3 DNA is TGTGCCAGCAGCTCTCATGGGGTACTTGAGCAGTTCTTC.

The chain uses TRBV29-1 and TRBJ1-1; D gene uncertain. Germline values: CDR1 SQVTM, CDR2 ANQGSEA. The V end was cut by 5 bases, the J end by 5 bases, with 12 bases between. The CDR3 is 12 residues long. The CDR3 bases are TGCAGCGTTAGGAGGGTGTTAACTGAAGCTTTCTTT. It specifies CSVRRVLTEAFF.

The J gene is TRBJ2-5, the V gene TRBV10-3; D gene unclear. The CDR3 is 14 amino acids. V was trimmed by 0 bases and J by 4 bases, leaving 9 bases between them. Germline V gene sequence: CDR1 ENHRY, CDR2 SYGVKD. CDR3 nucleotides: TGTGCCATCAGTGAGTCGAGGAGTCTAGAGACCCAGTACTTC. It specifies CAISESRSLETQYF.

This clonotype was seen a few times. The V and J genes are TRBV7-2 and TRBJ2-7; tentatively, D is TRBD1 or TRBD2 (5 bases each). Trimming removed 3 bases from V and 7 bases from J, with 16 bases in between. CDR1 and CDR2 from the germline V gene are SGHTA and FQGNSA. The CDR3 length is 14 residues. CDR3 region: CASSFSGTRGEQYF. CDR3 sequence (DNA): TGTGCCAGCAGCTTCTCCGGGACCCGAGGGGAGCAGTACTTC.

This sequence joins TRBV5-1 and TRBJ2-1; 10 bases fit TRBD2. The CDR3 length is 16 residues. CDR1 and CDR2 from the germline V gene are SGHRS and YFSETQ. V trimming: 4 bases; J trimming: 4 bases; junction bases outside the gene matches: 8. The CDR3 nucleotides read TGCGCCAGCAGCATAAGAACTAGCGGGATATACAATGAGCAGTTCTTC. Encoded protein: CASSIRTSGIYNEQFF.